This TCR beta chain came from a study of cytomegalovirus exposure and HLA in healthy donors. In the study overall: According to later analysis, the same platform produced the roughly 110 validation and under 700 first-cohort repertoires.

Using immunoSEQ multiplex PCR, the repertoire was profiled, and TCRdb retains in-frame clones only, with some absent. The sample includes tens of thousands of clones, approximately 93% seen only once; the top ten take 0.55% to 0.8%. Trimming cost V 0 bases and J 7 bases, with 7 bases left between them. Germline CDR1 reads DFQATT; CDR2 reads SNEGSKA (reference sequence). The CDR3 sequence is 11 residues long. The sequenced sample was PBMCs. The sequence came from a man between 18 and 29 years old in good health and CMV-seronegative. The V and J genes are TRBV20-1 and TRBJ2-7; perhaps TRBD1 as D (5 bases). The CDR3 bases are TGCAGTGCTAGAGACGGACATGAGCAGTACTTC. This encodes CSARDGHEQYF.